A single sample gave rise to the 19 T cell receptor beta chains below, sequenced in a study of blood T cell repertoires in COVID-19. The assay was immunoSEQ multiplex PCR, and TCRdb's table has in-frame clones only and misses some. This table has approximately 160,000 clones, approximately 80% appearing once. Sequencing used peripheral blood. These receptors all stem from a woman of 80 years or more with active or convalescent COVID-19.

This clone was seen a handful of times. V and J are TRBV7-9 and TRBJ1-1; D possibly corresponds to TRBD1 (6 bases). The V end lost 3 bases, the J end lost 7 bases, and 15 bases lay between the germline ends. CDR1 is SEHNR and CDR2 is FQNEAQ in the germline V gene (reference sequence). The CDR3 spans 14 residues. This chain's CDR3 is CASSLRGGGGEAFF. The CDR3 DNA is TGTGCCAGCAGCTTGCGCGGGGGCGGGGGTGAAGCTTTCTTT.

The chain joins TRBV16 to TRBJ2-7, with 7 bases that match TRBD1. The CDR3 is 12 amino acids. CDR1 KGHSY and CDR2 FQNENV come from the germline V gene. V lost 2 bases and J lost 9; bases outside the gene matches: 4. CDR3 residues: CASSQHRQGQYF. CDR3 in DNA: TGTGCCAGCAGCCAACACAGACAGGGGCAGTACTTC.

This chain connects TRBV10-3 to TRBJ1-1, with D tentatively TRBD1 (6 bases). V was trimmed by 11 bases and J by 0 bases, leaving 13 bases between them. Germline V gives CDR1 ENHRY, CDR2 SYGVKD. This CDR3 region has 13 residues. This CDR3 is CAVMGDMNTEAFF. The CDR3 DNA reads TGTGCCGTCATGGGGGACATGAACACTGAAGCTTTCTTT.

The chain employs TRBV5-6 and TRBJ2-3, with TRBD2 identical over 7 bases. Germline CDR1 and CDR2: SGHDT and YYEEEE. This CDR3 has 15 amino acids. V lost 0 bases, J lost 1 base, and 2 bases stayed unmatched. CDR3 protein: CASSLGAGGTDTQYF. The CDR3 DNA reads as TGTGCCAGCAGCTTGGGGGCGGGAGGCACAGATACGCAGTATTTT.

The rearrangement uses TRBV19 and TRBJ1-5, with D possibly being TRBD1 (5 bases). Per germline, CDR1 LNHDA and CDR2 SQIVND (reference sequence). The CDR3 loop spans 15 amino acids. Trimming shortened V by 9 bases and J by 6 bases, and 21 bases separated the two germline ends. The CDR3 DNA follows: TGTGCCAGCGGGCGAATAGGGGATACGGGTCAGCCCCAGCATTTT. Its protein is CASGRIGDTGQPQHF.

V is TRBV7-2 and J is TRBJ2-3, with TRBD2 matching over 9 bases. The CDR3 sequence is 15 residues long. Looked up from germline, CDR1 is SGHTA and CDR2 is FQGNSA. Unmatched junction bases numbered 4, after V lost 5 bases and J lost 1 base. CDR3 nucleotides: TGTGCCAGCAGCCCTAGCGGGGCCCGCACAGATACGCAGTATTTT. Its translation is CASSPSGARTDTQYF.

The chain joins TRBV4-3 to TRBJ2-7; D uncertain. Trimming cost V 0 bases and J 5 bases, with 17 bases left between them. Germline V gene lookup returns CDR1 LGHNA and CDR2 YSLEER. This CDR3 region has 16 residues. CDR3 sequence: CASSQDPWAKVDEQYF. CDR3 nucleotide sequence: TGCGCCAGCAGCCAAGATCCCTGGGCGAAAGTCGACGAGCAGTACTTC.

V usage is TRBV5-1 and J usage is TRBJ1-1; no clear D gene. CDR1 SGHRS and CDR2 YFSETQ come from the germline V gene. The CDR3 runs 13 residues. Trimming pared 4 bases from V and 1 base from J, leaving 8 bases between. The CDR3 loop reads CASSLSANTEAFF. The CDR3 DNA sequence: TGCGCCAGCAGCCTTAGTGCGAACACTGAAGCTTTCTTT.

The chain uses TRBV5-1 and TRBJ1-1, with 8 bases that match TRBD1. V lost 4 bases to trimming and J lost 2 bases; unmatched junction nucleotides: 1. CDR3 length: 13 amino acids. CDR1 is SGHRS, CDR2 YFSETQ, per germline. CDR3 amino acids: CASSGQGNTEAFF. The CDR3 DNA follows: TGCGCCAGCAGCGGACAGGGAAACACTGAAGCTTTCTTT.

This chain links TRBV3-1 (or the pseudogene TRBV3-2) with TRBJ1-3; TRBD1 matches at 10 bases. The CDR3 length is 16 residues. Trimming at V came to 4 bases and at J to 4 bases, leaving 7 bases not matched to a gene. In germline, CDR1 is LGHDT, CDR2 YNNKEL (reference sequence). DNA of the CDR3: TGTGCCAGCAGCCCACAAGGGACAGGGGTAGGAAACACCATATATTTT. Its protein product is CASSPQGTGVGNTIYF.

The chain employs TRBV5-1 and TRBJ1-4; 10 bases are shared with TRBD1. Germline V gene lookup returns CDR1 SGHRS and CDR2 YFSETQ. Germline trimming cut 0 bases from V and 2 bases from J; bases unmatched to any gene: 1. The CDR3 consists of 16 residues. The CDR3 here is CASSLAGQGTNEKLFF. The CDR3 nucleotides are TGCGCCAGCAGCTTGGCGGGACAGGGGACTAATGAAAAACTGTTTTTT. Drawing the rest from reference TRBV5-1 and TRBJ1-4, the complete variable domain is KAGVTQTPRYLIKTRGQQVTLSCSPISGHRSVSWYQQTPGQGLQFLFEYFSETQRNKGNFPGRFSGRQFSNSRSEMNVSTLELGDSALYLCASSLAGQGTNEKLFFGSGTQLSVL.

The chain couples TRBV6-5 to TRBJ1-2; D gene ambiguous. Germline CDR1 MNHEY, CDR2 SVGAGI. Trimming removed 5 bases from V and 0 bases from J, with 4 bases in between. This CDR3 has 12 amino acids. The CDR3 protein is CASSTTNYGYTF. Here the CDR3 DNA reads TGTGCCAGCAGTACAACTAACTATGGCTACACCTTC.

The J gene is TRBJ2-5, the V gene TRBV5-4; 8 bases are a match to TRBD1. The junction had 3 bases not matched to a gene; V was cut back by 0 bases and J by 5 bases. The CDR3 is 14 amino acids. The germline V gene has CDR1 SGHNT and CDR2 YYREEE (reference sequence). In DNA, the CDR3 is TGTGCCAGCAGCTTGGCAGACAGGGGTGAGACCCAGTACTTC. This sequence encodes CASSLADRGETQYF.

The chain carries TRBV6-1 and TRBJ2-7, with D possibly being TRBD1 (5 bases). Trimming cost V 1 base and J 2 bases, with 9 bases left between them. This CDR3 contains 14 residues. CDR1 is MNHNS, CDR2 SASEGT, per germline. CDR3 coding DNA: TGTGCCAGCAGTGAAGGGGGCGGTACCTACGAGCAGTACTTC. Its translation is CASSEGGGTYEQYF.

This clone is a singleton in its sample. The CDR3 spells CASSEDSLAGNTIYF. The CDR3 nucleotides read TGTGCCAGCAGTGAGGACAGCCTGGCAGGAAACACCATATATTTT. V is TRBV6-6 and J is TRBJ1-3, with D perhaps matching TRBD1 (6 bases). Trimming cost V 5 bases and J 4 bases, with 15 bases left between them. Germline V CDR1 and CDR2: MNHNY, SVGAGI (reference sequence). This CDR3 is built from 15 residues.

In this sample, this clone turned up once. This sequence joins TRBV6-5 and TRBJ2-3; D perhaps matches TRBD2 (6 bases). Germline values: CDR1 MNHEY, CDR2 SVGAGI. CDR3 length: 14 residues. Trimming stripped 8 bases from V and 2 bases from J, with 14 bases between. CDR3 residues: CASYRDSTTDTQYF. In nucleotides, the CDR3 is TGTGCCAGCTATAGGGACTCAACCACAGATACGCAGTATTTT.

The gene calls are TRBV2 and TRBJ2-1, with D possibly matching TRBD1 (6 bases). The CDR3 loop spans 13 amino acids. From germline, CDR1 is SNHLY and CDR2 FYNNEI. Trimming removed 1 base from V and 15 bases from J, with 16 bases in between. CDR3 sequence (DNA): TGTGCCAGCAGTGAAGAACAGGGCGAAGGGGGGTTCTTC. It codes for CASSEEQGEGGFF.

The sample holds one count of this clone. The chain carries TRBV4-2 and TRBJ1-2, with 12 bases identical to TRBD1. Germline V CDR1 and CDR2: LGHNA, YNFKEQ. The CDR3 loop spans 18 amino acids. J gave up 2 bases and V 0 bases, and 7 bases lay outside the gene matches. DNA of the CDR3: TGTGCCAGCAGCCAAGATCAGGGGGGACAGGGGGCGAACTATGGCTACACCTTC. Residues: CASSQDQGGQGANYGYTF.

In this sample, this clone turned up a few times. J is TRBJ1-2 and V is TRBV19, with D possibly TRBD1 on 6 matching bases. CDR3 length: 17 residues. Trimming stripped 7 bases from V and 3 bases from J, with 24 bases between. CDR1 and CDR2 from the germline V gene are LNHDA and SQIVND (reference sequence). The CDR3 DNA sequence: TGTGCCAGTACCCCCCGAGGGTCAGGGGCCCGCGACTATGGCTACACCTTC. This codes for CASTPRGSGARDYGYTF.